This T cell receptor beta chain stems from a study of blood T cell repertoires in COVID-19. Study in general: The cDNA or gDNA used as material had been derived from T cells, B-cell-depleted T cells, or PBMCs.

The CDR3 consists of 15 residues. Trimming at V came to 5 bases and at J to 0 bases, leaving 6 bases not matched to a gene. The germline gives CDR1 MNHEY, CDR2 SMNVEV (reference sequence). The assay was immunoSEQ multiplex PCR, and TCRdb's table has in-frame clones only and misses some. The sample comprises around 230,000 clones, 86% of which are singletons, and less than 4.5% rests with the top ten. V gene TRBV27 combines with J gene TRBJ1-2; 7 nucleotides align to TRBD1. The source is a woman aged 40 to 49 with acute COVID-19. The sequenced sample consisted of PBMCs or T cells enriched from blood (not recorded which). The CDR3 here is CASSPWGTANYGYTF. For the CDR3, the DNA is TGTGCCAGCAGTCCCTGGGGGACAGCTAACTATGGCTACACCTTC.